This T cell receptor (beta chain) was recorded in a study of T cell responses to AZD1222 COVID-19 vaccine. Produced via immunoSEQ multiplex PCR; TCRdb's table is partial and in-frame only. The profile shows fewer than 85,000 clones, 85% to 90% of them singletons. CDR1 is MNHEY and CDR2 is SMNVEV in the germline V gene (reference sequence). This CDR3 has 13 residues. Trimming took 3 bases from V and 7 from J, leaving 12 bases between them. This material consisted of peripheral blood, taken on day 0 of AZD1222 vaccination. The rearrangement links TRBV27 to TRBJ1-2; D gene unclear. This receptor was taken from an adult in good health. The CDR3 sequence is CASSFTPESGYTF. CDR3 coding DNA: TGTGCCAGCAGTTTTACCCCAGAGAGTGGCTACACCTTC.